The sequence of this TCR beta chain was determined in a study of T cells in Graves' hyperthyroidism and ophthalmopathy. Study-level results: Ophthalmopathy cases were set apart from stable hyperthyroidism by a 13 V-J model.

A note on this clonotype: Its antigen is still unknown.

The investigators amplified TCR beta CDR3 regions from RNA transcripts. The HTBI primer set served for first-round RT-PCR of the TCR CDR3. Using its own MiXCR run on the multiplex PCR reads, TCRdb lists one record per CDR3 protein. The repertoire includes 530,000 or so distinct CDR3 sequences, roughly 46% of them detected once, and around 7.7% sits in the top ten. The CDR3 length is 20 residues. The ends lost 1 base at V and 0 bases at J; junction bases unmatched: 9. Germline CDR1 is MGHDK and CDR2 is SYGVNS. Diagnoses used clinical symptoms, serum thyroxine and TRAb, thyroid ultrasound and orbital computed tomography.

The sample consisted of peripheral blood or thyroid tissue (not recorded which). The chain uses TRBV25-1 and TRBJ2-6; TRBD1 matches 10 bases. This receptor was taken from a woman under 30 with Graves' hyperthyroidism. The CDR3 spells CASSEFSRDRGNSGANVLTF. The DNA of the CDR3 is TGTGCCAGCAGTGAATTCTCACGGGACAGGGGCAACTCTGGGGCCAACGTCCTGACTTTC.